The next 15 T cell receptor beta chains were all read from a single sample in a study of T-cell memory formation after mild COVID-19. Via MiXCR, TCRdb re-called the 5' RACE reads, giving one row per CDR3 protein. The sample consists of 300,000 to 350,000 distinct CDR3 sequences, approximately 19% of them appearing once. The sample comprised PBMCs or a T cell subset sorted from them (not recorded which). The receptor set was obtained from a man younger than 35 who had mild COVID-19 (a few samples of this study predate the infection). Cell type and time point are not known.

The genes are TRBV30 and TRBJ2-2; tentatively, D is TRBD1 (7 bases). The V end was cut by 1 base, the J end by 4 bases, with 13 bases between. CDR1 is GTSNPN, CDR2 SVGIG, per germline (reference sequence). The CDR3 is 15 residues long. Here the CDR3 DNA reads TGTGCCTGGAGTGCGGAGGGGGCGGGCACCGGGGAGCTGTTTTTT. This translates into CAWSAEGAGTGELFF. The variable domain in full, with the rest retrieved from reference TRBV30 and TRBJ2-2, is SQTIHQWPATLVQPVGSPLSLECTVEGTSNPNLYWYRQAAGRGLQLLFYSVGIGQISSEVPQNLSASRPQDRQFILSSKKLLLSDSGFYLCAWSAEGAGTGELFFGEGSRLTVL.

There are a few counts of this clonotype. The chain is built from TRBV6-2 or TRBV6-3 and TRBJ1-1; D may be TRBD1 (5 bases). Germline lookup yields CDR1 MNHEY and CDR2 SVGEGT. V lost 0 bases to trimming and J lost 7 bases, with 12 bases between them. This CDR3 is built from 14 residues. The chain's CDR3 is CASSYSIRGGEAFF. CDR3 DNA sequence: TGTGCCAGCAGTTACTCGATAAGGGGAGGTGAAGCTTTCTTT.

This clonotype turned up a few times. The V gene is TRBV19, the J gene TRBJ1-6, with a tentative D call TRBD1 (5 bases). V lost 7 bases and J lost 9, with 16 bases in between. The germline gives CDR1 LNHDA, CDR2 SQIVND (reference sequence). There are 14 residues in the CDR3. This CDR3 is CASTRQGFGSPLHF. The CDR3 DNA reads TGTGCCAGTACGAGGCAGGGCTTTGGTTCACCCCTCCACTTT.

The chain carries TRBV2 and TRBJ1-1, with a tentative D call TRBD1 (6 bases). V was shortened by 5 bases and J by 2 bases, with 12 bases between the two germline ends. The CDR3 contains 14 residues. Per the germline V gene, CDR1 is SNHLY and CDR2 is FYNNEI. CDR3 sequence reads: CASSREGGNTEAFF. CDR3 DNA sequence: TGTGCCAGCAGTAGGGAGGGGGGCAACACTGAAGCTTTCTTT.

This clonotype was counted only a few times. The chain combines TRBV18 with TRBJ2-1, with D perhaps matching TRBD2 (5 bases). V lost 4 bases to trimming and J lost 2 bases, with 9 bases between them. Germline V lookup: CDR1 KGHSH, CDR2 LQKENI. The CDR3 spans 14 residues. CDR3 coding DNA: TGTGCCAGCTCACTGAGGGCCCCCTACAATGAGCAGTTCTTC. As protein: CASSLRAPYNEQFF.

This clonotype was counted between two and nine times. The gene calls are TRBV14 and TRBJ2-3; D is undetermined. The CDR3 runs to 15 residues. Per the germline V gene, CDR1 is SGHDN and CDR2 is FVKESK. V was cut by 1 base and J by 4 bases, with 12 bases left in between. The CDR3 is CASSQAVLMPDTQYF. The CDR3 DNA follows: TGTGCCAGCAGCCAAGCGGTGCTAATGCCAGATACGCAGTATTTT.

The rearrangement joins TRBV5-1 to TRBJ2-2; D is perhaps TRBD1 or TRBD2 (5 bases each). This CDR3 region has 14 residues. Deletions cut 4 bases from V and 0 bases from J, with 7 bases between. Germline CDR1 reads SGHRS; CDR2 reads YFSETQ. The CDR3 sequence: CASSGGTNTGELFF. The CDR3 nucleotides read TGCGCCAGCAGCGGGGGAACGAACACCGGGGAGCTGTTTTTT.

This clonotype was counted only a few times. The chain carries TRBV18 and TRBJ2-7; D may be TRBD2 (6 bases). V lost 4 bases and J 0 bases, leaving 13 bases between the germline ends. The germline gives CDR1 KGHSH, CDR2 LQKENI. The CDR3 is 15 amino acids. The CDR3 here is CASSQTVGSSYEQYF. The CDR3 nucleotides read TGTGCCAGCTCACAGACCGTCGGGAGCTCCTACGAGCAGTACTTC.

The V call is TRBV12-3 or TRBV12-4, the J call TRBJ1-4; D is undetermined. The V and J ends lost 6 bases and 0 bases respectively, with 11 bases between them. This CDR3 region has 15 residues. The CDR3 coding sequence is TGTGCCAGCAGCCTGGACGGCGCAACTAATGAAAAACTGTTTTTT. As protein: CASSLDGATNEKLFF.

There are a few counts of this clonotype. V is TRBV4-1 and J is TRBJ2-5; a possible D gene is TRBD2 (6 bases). Germline V gene lookup returns CDR1 MGHRA and CDR2 YSYEKL. V gave up 1 base and J gave up 4 bases, with 22 bases separating them. The CDR3 sequence is 18 residues long. The DNA for the CDR3 is TGCGCCAGCAGCCAAGCGAGAAGACTAGATGCGAATACAGAGACCCAGTACTTC. Translated, it gives CASSQARRLDANTETQYF.

The count of this clonotype is one. This chain connects TRBV10-3 to TRBJ1-2; TRBD1 is a possible D gene (6 bases). The germline V gene has CDR1 ENHRY and CDR2 SYGVKD. This CDR3 spans 14 amino acids. V lost 8 bases and J lost 4, with 17 bases in between. The CDR3 sequence: CAIQQDSGGYGYTF. CDR3 DNA: TGTGCCATCCAACAGGACAGCGGGGGCTATGGCTACACCTTC.

The chain links TRBV20-1 to TRBJ1-2, with a tentative D call TRBD1 (5 bases). The germline CDR1 and CDR2 sequences are DFQATT and SNEGSKA (reference sequence). V lost 4 bases and J lost 3, with 15 bases in between. The CDR3 runs to 14 residues. The CDR3 sequence is CSANLLGEYYGYTF. CDR3 coding DNA: TGCAGTGCTAATCTCCTAGGGGAATACTATGGCTACACCTTC.

The rearrangement joins TRBV18 to TRBJ2-2; 9 bases fit TRBD1. Germline trimming cut 4 bases from V and 4 bases from J; bases unmatched to any gene: 7. Germline CDR1 reads KGHSH; CDR2 reads LQKENI. The CDR3 has 16 amino acids. This CDR3 is CASSQGQGLSTGELFF. CDR3 coding DNA: TGTGCCAGCTCACAAGGACAGGGGCTAAGCACCGGGGAGCTGTTTTTT.

This clonotype appeared a few times. The chain has TRBV7-9 and TRBJ2-5, with D unresolved. Germline values: CDR1 SEHNR, CDR2 FQNEAQ (reference sequence). The CDR3 runs to 14 residues. V lost 7 bases and J lost 1, with 13 bases in between. The CDR3 loop is CASNLGPPQETQYF. As DNA, the CDR3 is TGTGCCAGCAACCTCGGGCCCCCCCAAGAGACCCAGTACTTC.

The V call is TRBV5-5, the J call TRBJ2-1, with a weak D call TRBD2 (5 bases). Trimming took 4 bases from V and 8 from J, leaving 13 bases between them. Germline assignment: CDR1 SGHKS and CDR2 YYEKEE (reference sequence). The CDR3 contains 13 residues. The CDR3 nucleotides read TGTGCCAGCAGCGAGGAAGTGAGGGATGAGCAGTTCTTC. Translation: CASSEEVRDEQFF.